This T cell receptor beta chain is from a study of vaccination and CD4 T cells after COVID-19. Cultured CD4+ T cell DNA was sequenced using the Oncomine TCR Beta short-read assay. TCRdb processed the PCR reads anew with MiXCR; each CDR3 protein has one entry. The sample lists about 15,000 distinct CDR3 sequences, 52% occurring once. Trimming shortened V by 0 bases and J by 1 base, and 6 bases separated the two germline ends. The CDR3 consists of 14 residues. Germline CDR1 is MNHEY and CDR2 is SVGAGI. On this clonotype: What it binds is unknown.

Described treatment: roughly ten-day PBMC culture with coronavirus spike peptide pools or control peptides (ViraFEST assay). The TCR was taken from a human donor who had recovered from COVID-19. The sample was CD4+ T cells from blood, cultured in vitro. The chain links TRBV6-5 to TRBJ2-5, with D unclear. The CDR3 reads CASSYSRFQETQYF. CDR3 in DNA: TGTGCCAGCAGTTACTCAAGGTTCCAAGAGACCCAGTACTTC.